This TCR beta chain was sequenced for a study of cytomegalovirus exposure and HLA in healthy donors. As regards this clone: Its specificity is not known.

The study, taken as a whole, reports: Relative to equally common others, HLA-associated TCR beta chains showed greater clonal expansion in a later analysis. Later on, an analysis found that several of the most significant clusters appeared to be linked to common viral pathogens, which included parvovirus B19.

Both 60 Vbeta primers and 13 Jbeta primers went into the PCR. The data were produced by immunoSEQ multiplex PCR, yet TCRdb's version contains in-frame clones alone and is incomplete. The sample yields some 150,000 clones, roughly three quarters seen once. J lost 5 bases, V lost 3 bases, and 13 bases had no gene match. The CDR3 consists of 17 residues. CDR1 and CDR2 from the germline V gene are MDHEN and SYDVKM. V and J are TRBV28 and TRBJ2-3; 8 nucleotides line up with TRBD1. The receptor comes from a human donor in good health. The sample comprised PBMCs. The CDR3 loop reads CASSLSRTGRIIDTQYF. CDR3 nucleotide sequence: TGTGCCAGCAGTTTGAGTCGGACAGGGAGGATCATAGATACGCAGTATTTT.